Listed here is a single T cell receptor beta chain. Antigen: not known. The time point was: week 5, during vaccination. The investigators gave 300 ug of mutant IDH1 20-mer peptide in each vaccine dose, together with topical imiquimod. CDR3 length equals 13 residues. Trimming removed 6 bases from V and 5 bases from J, with 13 bases in between. Germline-derived CDR1 and CDR2 are LNHDA and SQIVND (reference sequence). Using immunoSEQ multiplex PCR, the repertoire was profiled, and TCRdb retains in-frame clones only, with some absent. The table includes around 51,000 clones, roughly 73% detected once. The data were obtained in a study of a mutant IDH1 vaccine in newly diagnosed glioma.

The TCR originated in a woman aged 40 to 50 with glioma. This chain joins TRBV19 and TRBJ1-2; a possible D gene is TRBD1 (5 bases). The sequenced sample was PBMCs, obtained from a glioma patient whose treatment included an IDH1 peptide vaccine. CDR3 residues: CASREWDGYGYTF. CDR3 in DNA: TGTGCCAGTAGGGAGTGGGACGGGTATGGCTACACCTTC. Based on the CDR3 plus reference TRBV19 and TRBJ1-2, the full variable domain is DGGITQSPKYLFRKEGQNVTLSCEQNLNHDAMYWYRQDPGQGLRLIYYSQIVNDFQKGDIAEGYSVSREKKESFPLTVTSAQKNPTAFYLCASREWDGYGYTFGSGTRLTVV.